This entry concerns a single T cell receptor beta chain. Germline assignment: CDR1 MRHNA and CDR2 SNTAGT. V was trimmed by 5 bases and J by 3 bases, leaving 15 bases between them. The CDR3 spans 15 residues. Time point of the sample: peripheral blood 6 weeks after treatment start. The data originate from a study of PD-L1 blockade in urothelial cancer. Only in-frame clones appear in the TCRdb table, and some are missing; sequencing was by immunoSEQ multiplex PCR. The data show some 51,000 clones, more than 75% seen once. The clonotype was recovered from a man aged 60 to 75 with urothelial cancer. Sequenced material: PBMCs, taken around atezolizumab (anti-PD-L1) treatment. This rearrangement joins TRBV6-4 to TRBJ2-3; D gene unclear. The CDR3 DNA reads as TGTGCCAGCAGTCCAGCAATTGGGCAAACAGATACGCAGTATTTT. Translated: CASSPAIGQTDTQYF.